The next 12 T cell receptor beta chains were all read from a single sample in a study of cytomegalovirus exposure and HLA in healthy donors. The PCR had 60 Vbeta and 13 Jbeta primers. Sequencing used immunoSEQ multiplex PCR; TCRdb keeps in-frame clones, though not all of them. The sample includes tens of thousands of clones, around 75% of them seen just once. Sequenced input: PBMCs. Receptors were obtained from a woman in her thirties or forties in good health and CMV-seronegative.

CDR3: CASRASLRWRAEAGYTF. The CDR3 DNA reads as TGTGCCAGCCGGGCTTCTCTAAGGTGGCGGGCCGAAGCAGGCTACACCTTC. This chain joins TRBV19 and TRBJ1-2; D gene uncertain. This CDR3 comprises 17 residues. The V and J ends lost 9 bases and 8 bases respectively, with 31 bases between them. Germline CDR1 reads LNHDA; CDR2 reads SQIVND (reference sequence).

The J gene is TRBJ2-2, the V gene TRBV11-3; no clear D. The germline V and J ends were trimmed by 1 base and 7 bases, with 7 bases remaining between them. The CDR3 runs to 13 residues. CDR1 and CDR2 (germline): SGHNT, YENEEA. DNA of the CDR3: TGTGCCAGCAGCTTAGTGTACGGCGGGGAGCTGTTTTTT. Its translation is CASSLVYGGELFF.

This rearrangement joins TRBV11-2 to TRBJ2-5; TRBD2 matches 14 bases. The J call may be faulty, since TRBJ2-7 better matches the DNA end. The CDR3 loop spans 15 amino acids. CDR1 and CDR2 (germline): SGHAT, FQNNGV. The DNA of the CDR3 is TGTGCCAGCACAGGGACTAGCGGGGGACCCTACGAGCAGTACTTC. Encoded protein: CASTGTSGGPYEQYF.

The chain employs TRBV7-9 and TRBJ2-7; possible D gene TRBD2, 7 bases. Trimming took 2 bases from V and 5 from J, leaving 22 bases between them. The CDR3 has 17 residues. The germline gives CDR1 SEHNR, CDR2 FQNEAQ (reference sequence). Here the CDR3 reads CASSLRPEGGARHEQYF. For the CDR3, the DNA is TGTGCCAGCAGCTTAAGGCCCGAAGGGGGGGCTCGGCACGAGCAGTACTTC.

CDR3 amino acids: CASSNSGGTYEQYF. In nucleotides, the CDR3 is TGTGCCAGCAGCAATAGCGGGGGTACCTACGAGCAGTACTTC. The chain links TRBV7-2 to TRBJ2-7; TRBD2 matches 9 bases. Trimming took 5 bases from V and 2 from J; bases not matched to a gene: 4. The CDR3 has 14 residues. Germline CDR1 is SGHTA and CDR2 is FQGNSA.

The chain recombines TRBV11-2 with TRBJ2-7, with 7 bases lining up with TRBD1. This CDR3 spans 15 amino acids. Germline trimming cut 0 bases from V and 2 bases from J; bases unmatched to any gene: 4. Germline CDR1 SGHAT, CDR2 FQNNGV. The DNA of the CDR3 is TGTGCCAGCAGCTTAGATAGGGGGCCCCCCTACGAGCAGTACTTC. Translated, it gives CASSLDRGPPYEQYF. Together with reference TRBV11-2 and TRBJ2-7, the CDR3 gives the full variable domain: EAGVAQSPRYKIIEKRQSVAFWCNPISGHATLYWYQQILGQGPKLLIQFQNNGVVDDSQLPKDRFSAERLKGVDSTLKIQPAKLEDSAVYLCASSLDRGPPYEQYFGPGTRLTVT.

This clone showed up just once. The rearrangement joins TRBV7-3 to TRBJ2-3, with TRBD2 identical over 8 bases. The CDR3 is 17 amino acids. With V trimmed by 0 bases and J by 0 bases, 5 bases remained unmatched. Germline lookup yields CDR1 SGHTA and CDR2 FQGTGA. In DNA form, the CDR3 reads TGTGCCAGCAGCTTAACACGACTAGCGACTAGCACAGATACGCAGTATTTT. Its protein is CASSLTRLATSTDTQYF.

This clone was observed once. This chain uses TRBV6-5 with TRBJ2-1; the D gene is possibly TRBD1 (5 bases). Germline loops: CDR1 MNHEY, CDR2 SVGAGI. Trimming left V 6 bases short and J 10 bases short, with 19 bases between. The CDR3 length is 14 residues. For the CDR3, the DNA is TGTGCCAGCAGCCCCCACCGCCCAGGGCGGGAGCAGTTCTTC. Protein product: CASSPHRPGREQFF.

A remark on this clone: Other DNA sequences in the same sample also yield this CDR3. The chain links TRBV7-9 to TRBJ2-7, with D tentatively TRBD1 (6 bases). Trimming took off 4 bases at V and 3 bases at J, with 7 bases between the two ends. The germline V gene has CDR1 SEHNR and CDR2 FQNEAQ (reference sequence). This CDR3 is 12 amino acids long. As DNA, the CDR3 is TGTGCCAGCAGCTCACAGGGCTACGAGCAGTACTTC. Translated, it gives CASSSQGYEQYF.

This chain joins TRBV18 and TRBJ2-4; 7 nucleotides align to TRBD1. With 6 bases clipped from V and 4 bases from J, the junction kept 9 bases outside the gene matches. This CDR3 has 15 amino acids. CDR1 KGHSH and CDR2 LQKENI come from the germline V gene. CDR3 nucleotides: TGTGCCAGCTCCCTCGAGGGGGCTAGGAAAAACATTCAGTACTTC. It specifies CASSLEGARKNIQYF.

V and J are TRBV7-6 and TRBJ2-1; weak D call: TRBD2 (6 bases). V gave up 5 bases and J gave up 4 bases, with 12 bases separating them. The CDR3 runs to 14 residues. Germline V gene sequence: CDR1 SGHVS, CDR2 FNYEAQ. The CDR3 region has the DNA TGTGCCAGCAGCCCGCCCGGGACTTACAATGAGCAGTTCTTC. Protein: CASSPPGTYNEQFF.

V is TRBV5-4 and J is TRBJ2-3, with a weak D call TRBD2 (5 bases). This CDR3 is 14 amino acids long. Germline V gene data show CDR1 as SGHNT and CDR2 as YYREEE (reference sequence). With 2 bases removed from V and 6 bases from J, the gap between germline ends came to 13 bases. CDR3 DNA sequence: TGTGCCAGCAGCTTTGAGGGTGAAAGGGATACGCAGTATTTT. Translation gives CASSFEGERDTQYF.